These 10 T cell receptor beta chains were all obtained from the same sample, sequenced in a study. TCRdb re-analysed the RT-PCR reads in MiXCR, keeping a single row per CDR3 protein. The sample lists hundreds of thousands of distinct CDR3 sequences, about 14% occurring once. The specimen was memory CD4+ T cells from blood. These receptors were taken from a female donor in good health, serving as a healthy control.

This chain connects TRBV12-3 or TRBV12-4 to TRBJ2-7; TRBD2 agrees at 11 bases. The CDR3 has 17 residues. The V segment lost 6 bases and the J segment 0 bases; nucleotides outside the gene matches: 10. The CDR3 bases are TGTGCCAGCAGCGCCCGTATAGCGGGGGGGGTCTCCTACGAGCAGTACTTC. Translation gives CASSARIAGGVSYEQYF.

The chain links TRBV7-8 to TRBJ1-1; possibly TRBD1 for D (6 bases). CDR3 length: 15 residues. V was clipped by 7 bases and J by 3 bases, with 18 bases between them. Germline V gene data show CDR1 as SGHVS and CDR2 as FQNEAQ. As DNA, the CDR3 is TGTGCCAGCATACTCGGGGGGCCTGGGGACACTGAAGCTTTCTTT. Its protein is CASILGGPGDTEAFF.

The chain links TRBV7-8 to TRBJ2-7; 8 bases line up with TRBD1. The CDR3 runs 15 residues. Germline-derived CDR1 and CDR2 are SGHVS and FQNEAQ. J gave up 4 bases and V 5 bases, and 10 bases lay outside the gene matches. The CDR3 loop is CASSPDLRGRYEQYF. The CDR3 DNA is TGTGCCAGCAGCCCGGACCTCAGGGGGCGATACGAGCAGTACTTC.

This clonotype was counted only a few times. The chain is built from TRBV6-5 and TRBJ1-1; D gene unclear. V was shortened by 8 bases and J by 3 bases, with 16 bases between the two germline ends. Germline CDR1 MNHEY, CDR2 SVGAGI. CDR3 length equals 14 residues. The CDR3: CASPRRLGDTEAFF. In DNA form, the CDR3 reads TGTGCCAGCCCACGGCGCCTTGGGGACACTGAAGCTTTCTTT.

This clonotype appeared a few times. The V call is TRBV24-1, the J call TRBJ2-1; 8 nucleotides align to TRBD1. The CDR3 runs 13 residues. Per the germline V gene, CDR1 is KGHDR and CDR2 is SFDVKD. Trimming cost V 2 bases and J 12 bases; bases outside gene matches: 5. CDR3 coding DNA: TGTGCCACCAGTGATTCTCGACAGGGGTGGCAGTTCTTC. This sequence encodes CATSDSRQGWQFF.

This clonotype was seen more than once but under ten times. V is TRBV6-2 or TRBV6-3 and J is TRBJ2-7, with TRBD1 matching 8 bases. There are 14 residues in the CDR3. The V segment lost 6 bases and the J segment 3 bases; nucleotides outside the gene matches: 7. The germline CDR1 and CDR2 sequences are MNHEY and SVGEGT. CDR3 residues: CASSETGAYYEQYF. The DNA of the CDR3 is TGTGCCAGCAGCGAGACAGGGGCTTACTACGAGCAGTACTTC.

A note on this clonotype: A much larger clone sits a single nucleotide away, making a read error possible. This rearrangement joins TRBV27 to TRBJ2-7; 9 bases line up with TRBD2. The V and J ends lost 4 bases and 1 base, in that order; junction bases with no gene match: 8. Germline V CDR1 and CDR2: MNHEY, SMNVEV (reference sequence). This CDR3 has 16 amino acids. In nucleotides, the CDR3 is TGTGCCAGCAGTTACCCTCTAGCGGGAAAGTCCTACGAGCAGTACTTC. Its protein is CASSYPLAGKSYEQYF.

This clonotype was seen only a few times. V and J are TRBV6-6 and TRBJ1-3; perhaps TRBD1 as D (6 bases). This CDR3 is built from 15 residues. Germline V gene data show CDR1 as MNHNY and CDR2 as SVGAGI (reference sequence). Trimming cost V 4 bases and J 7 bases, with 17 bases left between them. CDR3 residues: CASSSQDTQGNTIYF. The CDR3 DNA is TGTGCCAGCAGTTCACAGGACACCCAGGGGAACACCATATATTTT.

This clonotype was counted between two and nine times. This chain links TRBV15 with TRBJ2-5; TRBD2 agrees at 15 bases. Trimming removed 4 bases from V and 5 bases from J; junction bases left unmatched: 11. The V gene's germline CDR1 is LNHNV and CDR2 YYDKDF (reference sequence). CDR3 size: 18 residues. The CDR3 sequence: CATSNGLAGGPTKETQYF. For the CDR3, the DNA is TGTGCCACCAGCAATGGACTAGCGGGAGGGCCCACCAAGGAGACCCAGTACTTC.

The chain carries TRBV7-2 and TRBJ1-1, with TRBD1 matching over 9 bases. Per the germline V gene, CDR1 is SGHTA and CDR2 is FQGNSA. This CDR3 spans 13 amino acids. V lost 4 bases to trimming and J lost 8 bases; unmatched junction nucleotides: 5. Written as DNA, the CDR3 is TGTGCCAGCAGCTCGGACAGGGGTTTGGAAGCTTTCTTT. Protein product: CASSSDRGLEAFF. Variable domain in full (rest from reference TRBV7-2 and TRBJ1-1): GAGVSQSPSNKVTEKGKDVELRCDPISGHTALYWYRQSLGQGLEFLIYFQGNSAPDKSGLPSDRFSAERTGGSVSTLTIQRTQQEDSAVYLCASSSDRGLEAFFGQGTRLTVV.